The sequence of this TCR beta chain was determined in a study of blood T cells in healthy people across ages. Study conclusions and caveats: When set beside aged donors, long-lived donors presented more naive CD4+ cells and higher diversity.

CDR3 length: 16 residues. CDR1 and CDR2 from the germline V gene are KGHDR and SFDVKD. V was cut by 3 bases and J by 5 bases, with 15 bases left in between. A sample-barcoded 5' primer and a J-beta primer mix were used in a second PCR of roughly 7 to 11 cycles. Each CDR3 protein is one row after TCRdb ran MiXCR on the 5' RACE reads. In the table there are around 1,900,000 distinct CDR3 sequences, around 42% of which are singletons. With regard to this clonotype: The antigen is undetermined.

This sequence was found in a human donor in good health. What was sequenced was blood. The chain carries TRBV24-1 and TRBJ2-2; tentative D call: TRBD2 (5 bases). The CDR3 is CATSDVQDGETGELFF. The CDR3 bases are TGTGCCACCAGTGATGTTCAGGACGGGGAGACCGGGGAGCTGTTTTTT.